The rows below give T cell receptor beta chains drawn from one sample of a study of blood T cell repertoires in COVID-19. Measured with immunoSEQ multiplex PCR; TCRdb has only the in-frame clones, and not every one. The sample lists about 190,000 clones, about four fifths seen once, with about 7.8% in the top ten. The sample taken for sequencing was peripheral blood. These receptors all come from a woman aged 55-70 years with COVID-19, enrolled during active disease. Each CDR3 is given with its conserved first and last residue. Each record gives: D gene, V gene, J gene, clone size, CDR3 DNA, CDR3 protein. D genes are given only for firm matches. Rows may omit the clone size; those that give it use once, few, many or a size class.

>.|TRBV20-1|TRBJ1-1|.
TGCAGTGCTAGTCGGGGGTGGGTTCGGGGGATGAACACTGAAGCTTTCTTT
CSASRGWVRGMNTEAFF
>TRBD1|TRBV2|TRBJ1-3|.
TGTGCCAGCAGCGATACCTTGACAGGGGGGATAAACACCATATATTTT
CASSDTLTGGINTIYF
>.|TRBV13|TRBJ1-1|.
TGTGCCAGCAGCCCTCCCGGTCCGGGGGGCCCTGAAGCTTTCTTT
CASSPPGPGGPEAFF
>TRBD2|TRBV19|TRBJ2-1|.
TGTGCCAGTAGCCGTGGGGCTAGCGGGGGGCTCAACAATGAGCAGTTCTTC
CASSRGASGGLNNEQFF
>.|TRBV5-6|TRBJ1-3|.
TGTGCCAGCAGCTTACCTGGACATAGCTCTGGAAACACCATATATTTT
CASSLPGHSSGNTIYF
>.|TRBV11-2|TRBJ1-5|once
TGTGCCAGCAGCTTAGATCTGCGTAGCAATCAGCCCCAGCATTTT
CASSLDLRSNQPQHF
>.|TRBV11-1|TRBJ1-1|.
TGTGCCAGCAGCTTACAGGGGCAGGTCACTGAAGCTTTCTTT
CASSLQGQVTEAFF
>.|TRBV6-5|TRBJ2-7|.
TGTGCCAGCAGACTTGTCCGGGGGGCCTCCTACGAGCAGTACTTC
CASRLVRGASYEQYF
>TRBD1|TRBV3-1/TRBV3-2|TRBJ2-3|.
TGTGCCAGCAGCCGGGACAGGGGGCCAGATACGCAGTATTTT
CASSRDRGPDTQYF
>.|TRBV5-1|TRBJ2-1|.
TGCGCCAGCAGCTTGGTGGGCCGCATTTCCTACAATGAGCAGTTCTTC
CASSLVGRISYNEQFF
>.|TRBV5-1|TRBJ2-1|.
TGCGCCAGCAGCTTTCCGGGACAATCCGGTGAGCAGTTCTTC
CASSFPGQSGEQFF
>TRBD2|TRBV4-2|TRBJ2-3|.
TGTGCCAGCAGCCCAAACAGCGGGACTGTTCTAGATACGCAGTATTTT
CASSPNSGTVLDTQYF
>.|TRBV15|TRBJ1-5|.
TGTGCCACCAGCAGAGGGGGGCAGTTCAATCAGCCCCAGCATTTT
CATSRGGQFNQPQHF
>TRBD2|TRBV19|TRBJ2-4|.
TGTGCCAGTAGTATTTCGGGGACTAGCGGGAGCTTCGACATTCAGTACTTC
CASSISGTSGSFDIQYF
>TRBD2|TRBV7-2|TRBJ2-1|.
TGTGCCAGCAGCATCCGTTTAGCGGGGGAGGACTACAATGAGCAGTTCTTC
CASSIRLAGEDYNEQFF
>TRBD1|TRBV7-3|TRBJ2-2|.
TGTGCCAGCAGCTGGGGACAGAGCACCGGGGAGCTGTTTTTT
CASSWGQSTGELFF